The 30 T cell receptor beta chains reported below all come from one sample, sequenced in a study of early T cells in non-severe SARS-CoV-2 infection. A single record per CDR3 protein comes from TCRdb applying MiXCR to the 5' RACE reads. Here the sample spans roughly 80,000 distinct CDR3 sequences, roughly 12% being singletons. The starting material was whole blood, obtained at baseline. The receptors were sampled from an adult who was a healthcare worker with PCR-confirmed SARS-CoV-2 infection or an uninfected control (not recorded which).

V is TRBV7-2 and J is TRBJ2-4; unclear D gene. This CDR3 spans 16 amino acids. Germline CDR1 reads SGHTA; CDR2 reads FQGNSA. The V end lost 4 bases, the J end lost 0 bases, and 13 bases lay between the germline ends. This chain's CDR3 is CASSSVTLLAKNIQYF. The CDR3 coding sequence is TGTGCCAGCAGCTCTGTGACTCTTCTAGCCAAAAACATTCAGTACTTC.

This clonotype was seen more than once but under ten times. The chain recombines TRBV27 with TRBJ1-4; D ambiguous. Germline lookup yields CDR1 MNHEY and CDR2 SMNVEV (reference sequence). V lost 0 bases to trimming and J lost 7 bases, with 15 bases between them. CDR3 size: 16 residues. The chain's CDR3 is CASSLSRRGGFEKLFF. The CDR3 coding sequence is TGTGCCAGCAGTTTATCGCGGCGGGGAGGGTTTGAAAAACTGTTTTTT.

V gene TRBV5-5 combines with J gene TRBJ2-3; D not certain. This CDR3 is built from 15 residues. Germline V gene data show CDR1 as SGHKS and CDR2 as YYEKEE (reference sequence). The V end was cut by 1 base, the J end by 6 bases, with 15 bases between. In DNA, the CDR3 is TGTGCCAGCAGCTTGACGGGCATGCTAGGGGATACGCAGTATTTT. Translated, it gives CASSLTGMLGDTQYF.

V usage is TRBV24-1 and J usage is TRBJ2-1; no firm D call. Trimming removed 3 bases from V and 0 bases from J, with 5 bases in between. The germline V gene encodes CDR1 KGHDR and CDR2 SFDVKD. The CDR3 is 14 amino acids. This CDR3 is CATSDHSSYNEQFF. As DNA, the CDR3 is TGTGCCACCAGTGATCATAGCTCCTACAATGAGCAGTTCTTC.

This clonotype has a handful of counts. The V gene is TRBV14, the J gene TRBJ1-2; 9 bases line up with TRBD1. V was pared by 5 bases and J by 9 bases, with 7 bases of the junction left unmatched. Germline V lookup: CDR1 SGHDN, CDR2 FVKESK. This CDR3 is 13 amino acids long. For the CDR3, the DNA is TGTGCCAGCAGCTATTCTACAGGGGGCAGCTACACCTTC. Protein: CASSYSTGGSYTF.

CDR3 coding DNA: TGTGCCACCAGCAGAGATAGGTTCATGGCCACTGAAGCTTTCTTT. It translates to CATSRDRFMATEAFF. This chain connects TRBV15 to TRBJ1-1; D gene unclear. CDR3 length: 15 amino acids. Trimming left V 0 bases short and J 4 bases short, with 12 bases between. Per the germline V gene, CDR1 is LNHNV and CDR2 is YYDKDF (reference sequence).

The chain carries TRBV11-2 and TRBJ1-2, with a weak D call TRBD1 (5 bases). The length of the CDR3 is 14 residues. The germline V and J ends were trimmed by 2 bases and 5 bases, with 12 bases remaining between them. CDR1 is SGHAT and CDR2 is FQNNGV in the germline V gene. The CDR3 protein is CASSLPTGAYGYTF. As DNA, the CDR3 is TGTGCCAGCAGCTTACCCACAGGCGCGTATGGCTACACCTTC. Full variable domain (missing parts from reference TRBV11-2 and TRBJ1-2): EAGVAQSPRYKIIEKRQSVAFWCNPISGHATLYWYQQILGQGPKLLIQFQNNGVVDDSQLPKDRFSAERLKGVDSTLKIQPAKLEDSAVYLCASSLPTGAYGYTFGSGTRLTVV.

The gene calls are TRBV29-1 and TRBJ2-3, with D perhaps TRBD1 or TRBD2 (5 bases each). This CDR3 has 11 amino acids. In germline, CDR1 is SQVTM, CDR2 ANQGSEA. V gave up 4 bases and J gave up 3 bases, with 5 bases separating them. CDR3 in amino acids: CSVGGTDTQYF. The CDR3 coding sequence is TGCAGCGTTGGGGGGACAGATACGCAGTATTTT.

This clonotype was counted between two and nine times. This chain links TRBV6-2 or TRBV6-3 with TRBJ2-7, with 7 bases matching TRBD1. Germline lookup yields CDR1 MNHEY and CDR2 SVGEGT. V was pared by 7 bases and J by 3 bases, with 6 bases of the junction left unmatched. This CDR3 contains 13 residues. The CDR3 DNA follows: TGTGCCAGCACTGACAGGGAAAACTACGAGCAGTACTTC. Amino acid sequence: CASTDRENYEQYF.

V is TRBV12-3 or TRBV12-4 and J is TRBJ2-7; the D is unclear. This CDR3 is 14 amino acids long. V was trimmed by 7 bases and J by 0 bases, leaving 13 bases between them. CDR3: CASKLDRNSYEQYF. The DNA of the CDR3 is TGTGCCAGCAAACTCGACCGAAACTCCTACGAGCAGTACTTC.

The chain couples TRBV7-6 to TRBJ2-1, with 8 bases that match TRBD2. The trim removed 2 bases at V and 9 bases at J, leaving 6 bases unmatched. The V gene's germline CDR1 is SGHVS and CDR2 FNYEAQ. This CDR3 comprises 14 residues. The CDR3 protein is CASSLQGLGTEQFF. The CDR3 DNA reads TGTGCCAGCAGCTTACAGGGACTAGGGACTGAGCAGTTCTTC.

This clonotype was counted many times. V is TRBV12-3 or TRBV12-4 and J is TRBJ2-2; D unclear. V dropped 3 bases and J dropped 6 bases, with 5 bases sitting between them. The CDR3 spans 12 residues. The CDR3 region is CASSLRPGELFF. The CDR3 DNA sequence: TGTGCCAGCAGTTTGCGGCCCGGGGAGCTGTTTTTT.

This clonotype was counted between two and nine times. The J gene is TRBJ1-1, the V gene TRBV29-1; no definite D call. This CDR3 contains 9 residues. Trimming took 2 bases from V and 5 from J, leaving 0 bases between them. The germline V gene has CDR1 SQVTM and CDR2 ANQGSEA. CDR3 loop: CSVETEAFF. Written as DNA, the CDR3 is TGCAGCGTTGAAACTGAAGCTTTCTTT.

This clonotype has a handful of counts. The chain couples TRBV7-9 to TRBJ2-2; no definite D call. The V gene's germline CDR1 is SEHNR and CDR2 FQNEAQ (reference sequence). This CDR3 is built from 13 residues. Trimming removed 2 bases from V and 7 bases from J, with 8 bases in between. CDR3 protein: CASSLSGRGELFF. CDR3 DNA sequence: TGTGCCAGCAGCTTATCAGGACGCGGGGAGCTGTTTTTT.

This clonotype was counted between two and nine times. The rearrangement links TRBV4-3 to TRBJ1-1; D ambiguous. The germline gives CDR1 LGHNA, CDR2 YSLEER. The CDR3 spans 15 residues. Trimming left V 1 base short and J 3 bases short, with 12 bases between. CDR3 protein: CASSQGDGRDTEAFF. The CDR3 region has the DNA TGCGCCAGCAGCCAAGGCGACGGGAGAGACACTGAAGCTTTCTTT.

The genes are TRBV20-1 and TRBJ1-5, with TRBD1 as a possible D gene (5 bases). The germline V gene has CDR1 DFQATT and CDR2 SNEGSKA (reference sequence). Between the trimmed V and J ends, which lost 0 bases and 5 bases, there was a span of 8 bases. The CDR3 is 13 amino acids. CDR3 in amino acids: CSARDPGDQPQHF. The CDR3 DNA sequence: TGCAGTGCTAGAGATCCGGGGGATCAGCCCCAGCATTTT.

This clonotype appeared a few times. Here the CDR3 reads CASSFLASGGVPPAGELFF. CDR3 bases: TGTGCCAGCAGTTTTTTAGCTAGCGGGGGCGTACCCCCCGCCGGGGAGCTGTTTTTT. The chain is built from TRBV28 and TRBJ2-2, with 10 nucleotides matching TRBD2. V was clipped by 3 bases and J by 6 bases; unmatched bases: 16. Germline loops: CDR1 MDHEN, CDR2 SYDVKM. The length of the CDR3 is 19 residues.

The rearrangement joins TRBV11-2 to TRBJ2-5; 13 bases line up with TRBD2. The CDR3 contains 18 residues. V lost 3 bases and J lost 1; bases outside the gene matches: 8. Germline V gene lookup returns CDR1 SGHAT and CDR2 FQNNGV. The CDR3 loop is CASSFRRLAGGFQETQYF. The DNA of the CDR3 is TGTGCCAGCAGCTTCCGGAGACTAGCGGGGGGTTTCCAAGAGACCCAGTACTTC.

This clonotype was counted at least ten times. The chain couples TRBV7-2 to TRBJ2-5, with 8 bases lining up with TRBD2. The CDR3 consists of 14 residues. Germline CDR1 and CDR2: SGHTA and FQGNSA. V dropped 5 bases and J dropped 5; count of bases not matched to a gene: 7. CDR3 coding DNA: TGTGCCAGCAGCATTCATAGCGGGATGGAGACCCAGTACTTC. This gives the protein CASSIHSGMETQYF.

The CDR3 coding sequence is TGCGCCAGCAGCTCCTTACAGGGATTTGAGGGCTACACCTTC. Protein product: CASSSLQGFEGYTF. The rearrangement links TRBV5-1 to TRBJ1-2; TRBD1 might be the D (6 bases). Germline CDR1 and CDR2: SGHRS and YFSETQ. Trimming took off 3 bases at V and 8 bases at J, with 17 bases between the two ends. The CDR3 runs 14 residues.

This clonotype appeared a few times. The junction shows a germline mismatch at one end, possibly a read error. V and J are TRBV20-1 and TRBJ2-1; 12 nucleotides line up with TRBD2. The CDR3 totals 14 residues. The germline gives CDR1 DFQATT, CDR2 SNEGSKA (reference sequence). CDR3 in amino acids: CSARASGGGYEQFF. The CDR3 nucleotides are TGCAGTGCCAGAGCTAGCGGGGGGGGATATGAGCAGTTCTTC.

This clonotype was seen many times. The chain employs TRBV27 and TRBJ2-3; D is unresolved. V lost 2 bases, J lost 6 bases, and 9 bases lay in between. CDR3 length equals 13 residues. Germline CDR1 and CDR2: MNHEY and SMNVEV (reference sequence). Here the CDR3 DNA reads TGTGCCAGCAGTTTAAGTTCGACCGATACGCAGTATTTT. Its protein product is CASSLSSTDTQYF.

The CDR3 DNA reads as TGTGCCAGCAGCCCCACCACCGGGGGTCCGGAGACCCAGTACTTC. This translates into CASSPTTGGPETQYF. This rearrangement joins TRBV7-7 to TRBJ2-5; possibly TRBD2 for D (6 bases). This CDR3 is 15 amino acids long. Trimming left V 5 bases short and J 5 bases short, with 18 bases between. Germline V gene sequence: CDR1 SSHAT, CDR2 FNYEAQ (reference sequence).

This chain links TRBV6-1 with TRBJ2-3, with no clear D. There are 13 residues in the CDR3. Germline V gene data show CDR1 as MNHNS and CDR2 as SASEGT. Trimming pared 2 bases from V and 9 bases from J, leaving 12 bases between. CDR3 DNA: TGTGCCAGCAGTGAACCCGCCGGCTCGACGCAGTATTTT. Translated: CASSEPAGSTQYF.

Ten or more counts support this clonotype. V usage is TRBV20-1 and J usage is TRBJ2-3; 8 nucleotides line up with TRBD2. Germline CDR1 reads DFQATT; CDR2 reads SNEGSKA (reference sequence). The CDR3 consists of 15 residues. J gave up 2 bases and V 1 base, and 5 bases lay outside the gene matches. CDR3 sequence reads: CSARVAAGVTDTQYF. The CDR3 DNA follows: TGCAGTGCTAGAGTGGCAGCGGGGGTCACAGATACGCAGTATTTT.

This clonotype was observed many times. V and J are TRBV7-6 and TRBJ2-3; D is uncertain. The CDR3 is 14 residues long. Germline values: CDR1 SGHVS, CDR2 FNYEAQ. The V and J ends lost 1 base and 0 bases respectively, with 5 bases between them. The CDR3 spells CASSLESSTDTQYF. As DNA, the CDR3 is TGTGCCAGCAGCTTAGAGTCTAGCACAGATACGCAGTATTTT.

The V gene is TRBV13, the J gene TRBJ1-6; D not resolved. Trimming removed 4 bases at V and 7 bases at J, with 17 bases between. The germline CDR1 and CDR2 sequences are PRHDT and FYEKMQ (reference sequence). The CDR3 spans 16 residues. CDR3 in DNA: TGTGCCAGCAGCTGGTCTAAGAGGGCGTGGAATTCACCCCTCCACTTT. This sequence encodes CASSWSKRAWNSPLHF. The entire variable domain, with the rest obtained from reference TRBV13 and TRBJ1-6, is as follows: AAGVIQSPRHLIKEKRETATLKCYPIPRHDTVYWYQQGPGQDPQFLISFYEKMQSDKGSIPDRFSAQQFSDYHSELNMSSLELGDSALYFCASSWSKRAWNSPLHFGNGTRLTVT.

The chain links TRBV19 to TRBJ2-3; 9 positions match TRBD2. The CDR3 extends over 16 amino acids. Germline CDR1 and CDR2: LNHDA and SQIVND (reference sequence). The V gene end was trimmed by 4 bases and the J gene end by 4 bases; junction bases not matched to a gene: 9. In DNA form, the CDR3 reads TGTGCCAGTAGTAGGGCGGGACTAGCATTTTCAGATACGCAGTATTTT. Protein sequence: CASSRAGLAFSDTQYF.

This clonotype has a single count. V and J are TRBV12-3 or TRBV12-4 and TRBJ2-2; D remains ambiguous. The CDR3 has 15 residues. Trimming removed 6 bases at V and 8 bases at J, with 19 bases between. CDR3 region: CASSLGTVWGGELFF. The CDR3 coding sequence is TGTGCCAGCAGCCTGGGTACTGTTTGGGGTGGGGAGCTGTTTTTT.

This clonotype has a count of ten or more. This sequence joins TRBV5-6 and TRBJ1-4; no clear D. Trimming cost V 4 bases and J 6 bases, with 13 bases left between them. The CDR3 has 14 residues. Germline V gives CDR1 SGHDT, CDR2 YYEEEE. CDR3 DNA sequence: TGTGCCAGCAGCCTTGCGGGCTCCCATGAAAAACTGTTTTTT. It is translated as CASSLAGSHEKLFF.